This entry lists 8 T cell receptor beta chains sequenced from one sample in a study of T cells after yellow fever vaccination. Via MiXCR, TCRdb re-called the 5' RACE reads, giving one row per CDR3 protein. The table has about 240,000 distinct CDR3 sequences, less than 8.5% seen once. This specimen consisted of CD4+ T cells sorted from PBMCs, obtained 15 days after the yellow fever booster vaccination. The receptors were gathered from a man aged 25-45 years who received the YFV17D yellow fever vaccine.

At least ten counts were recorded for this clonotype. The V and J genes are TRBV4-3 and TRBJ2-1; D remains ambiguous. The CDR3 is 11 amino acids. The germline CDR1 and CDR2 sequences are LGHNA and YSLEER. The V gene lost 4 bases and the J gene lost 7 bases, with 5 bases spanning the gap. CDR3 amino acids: CASSLNNEQFF. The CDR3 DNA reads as TGCGCCAGCAGCCTTAATAATGAGCAGTTCTTC.

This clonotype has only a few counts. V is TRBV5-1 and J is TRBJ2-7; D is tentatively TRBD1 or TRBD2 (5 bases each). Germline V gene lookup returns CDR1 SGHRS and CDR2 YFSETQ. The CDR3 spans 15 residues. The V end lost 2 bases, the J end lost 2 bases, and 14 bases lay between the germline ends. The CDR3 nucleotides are TGCGCCAGCAGCTTCCAGGATGGGGGTGCCTACGAGCAGTACTTC. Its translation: CASSFQDGGAYEQYF.

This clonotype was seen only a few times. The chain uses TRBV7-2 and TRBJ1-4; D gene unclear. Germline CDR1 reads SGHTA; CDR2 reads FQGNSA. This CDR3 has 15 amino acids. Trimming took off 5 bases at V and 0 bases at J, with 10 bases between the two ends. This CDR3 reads CASSPKSATNEKLFF. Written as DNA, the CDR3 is TGTGCCAGCAGCCCAAAGAGTGCAACTAATGAAAAACTGTTTTTT.

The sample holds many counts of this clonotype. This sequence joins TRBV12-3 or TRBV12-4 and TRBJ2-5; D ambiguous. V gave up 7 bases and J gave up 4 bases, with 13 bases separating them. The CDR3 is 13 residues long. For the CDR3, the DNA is TGTGCCAGCACCCTAGGCGAGAGAGAGACCCAGTACTTC. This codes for CASTLGERETQYF.

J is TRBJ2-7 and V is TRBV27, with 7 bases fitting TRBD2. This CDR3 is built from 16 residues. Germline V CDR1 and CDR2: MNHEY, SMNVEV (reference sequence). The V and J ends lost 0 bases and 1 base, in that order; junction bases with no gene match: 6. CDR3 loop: CASSLSSGGLSYEQYF. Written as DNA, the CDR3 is TGTGCCAGCAGTTTATCTTCGGGGGGACTTTCCTACGAGCAGTACTTC.

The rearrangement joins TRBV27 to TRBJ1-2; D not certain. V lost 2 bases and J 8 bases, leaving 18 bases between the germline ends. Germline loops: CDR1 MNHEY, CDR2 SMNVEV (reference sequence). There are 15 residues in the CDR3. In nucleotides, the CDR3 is TGTGCCAGCAGTTTAGGCCAGGAGGAGAAAGACGGCTACACCTTC. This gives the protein CASSLGQEEKDGYTF.

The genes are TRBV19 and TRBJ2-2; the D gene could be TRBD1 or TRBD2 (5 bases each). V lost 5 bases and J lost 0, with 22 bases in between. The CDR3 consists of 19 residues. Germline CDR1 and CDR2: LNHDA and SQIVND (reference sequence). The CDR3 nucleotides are TGTGCCAGTAGTGCCTTTGTTGGATCCGGGACGACGAACACCGGGGAGCTGTTTTTT. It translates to CASSAFVGSGTTNTGELFF.

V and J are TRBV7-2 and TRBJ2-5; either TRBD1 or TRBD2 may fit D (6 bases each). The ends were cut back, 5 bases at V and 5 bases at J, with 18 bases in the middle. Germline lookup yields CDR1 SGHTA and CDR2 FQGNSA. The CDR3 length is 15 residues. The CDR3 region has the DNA TGTGCCAGCAGCGGGACGGGGGCGGGGTGGGAGACCCAGTACTTC. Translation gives CASSGTGAGWETQYF.